The entry below describes one T cell receptor (beta chain). A read error may account for a junction end that differs from germline. The CDR3 end is not reached by the read, which stops 3 residues before it; the germline J gene fills it in. Other DNA sequences in the same sample also yield this CDR3. The sample originates from a study of T cells in women clearing cervical HPV infection. The CDR3 runs 16 residues. Germline values: CDR1 SNHLY, CDR2 FYNNEI. Here immunoSEQ multiplex PCR was the method, and the copy in TCRdb shows in-frame clones only, minus some. The sample table sets out under 40,000 clones.

This chain joins TRBV2 and TRBJ1-3; 7 positions agree with TRBD1. This clonotype originated in a woman aged 18-70 years with a cervical HPV16 infection that either progressed to CIN3+ or cleared (not recorded which). The sequencing input was blood buffy coat. The CDR3 loop is CASSESAGGFGNTIYF. Incomplete CDR3 DNA: TGTGCCAGCAGTGAAAGTGCAGGGGGTTTTGGAAACACT.